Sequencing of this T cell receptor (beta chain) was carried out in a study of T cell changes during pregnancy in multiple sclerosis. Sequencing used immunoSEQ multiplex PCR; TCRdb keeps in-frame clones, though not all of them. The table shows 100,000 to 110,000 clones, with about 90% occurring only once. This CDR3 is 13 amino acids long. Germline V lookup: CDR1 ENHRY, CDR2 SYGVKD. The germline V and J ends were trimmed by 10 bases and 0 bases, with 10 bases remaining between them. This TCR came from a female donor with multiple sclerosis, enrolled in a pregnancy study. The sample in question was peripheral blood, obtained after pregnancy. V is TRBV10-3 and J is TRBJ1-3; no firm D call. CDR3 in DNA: TGTGCCAGCAGACTGATCTCTGGAAACACCATATATTTT. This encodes CASRLISGNTIYF.